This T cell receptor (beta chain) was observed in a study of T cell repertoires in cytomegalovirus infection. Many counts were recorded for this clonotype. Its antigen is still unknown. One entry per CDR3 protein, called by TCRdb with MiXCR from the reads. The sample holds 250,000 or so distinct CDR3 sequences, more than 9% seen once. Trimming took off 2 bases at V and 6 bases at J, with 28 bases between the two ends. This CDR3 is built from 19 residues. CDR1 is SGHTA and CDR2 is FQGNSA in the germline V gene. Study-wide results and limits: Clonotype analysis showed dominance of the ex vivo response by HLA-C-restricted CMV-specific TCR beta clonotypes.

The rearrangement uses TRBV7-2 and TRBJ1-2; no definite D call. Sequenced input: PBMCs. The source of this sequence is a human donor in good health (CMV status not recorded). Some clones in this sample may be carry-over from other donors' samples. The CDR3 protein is CASSLTAGTAQVKKDGYTF. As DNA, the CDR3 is TGTGCCAGCAGCTTAACGGCCGGCACCGCACAAGTAAAGAAGGATGGCTACACCTTC.